This record looks at one TCR beta chain sequence and its context. The antigen remains undetermined. From the 120-subject validation cohort, which was separate from the approximately 700-subject first cohort, the donors were drawn. This sample stems from a study of cytomegalovirus exposure and HLA in healthy donors. Study-level background: The 120 validation repertoires, a later analysis reported, used the same platform as the approximately 670 first-cohort repertoires. Regarding the study as a whole: The finding came from a later analysis; first-cohort TCR clusters tended to co-occur in the roughly 110 validation repertoires. Cytomegalovirus-associated status was assigned to around 160 TCR beta chains.

CDR3 length: 18 residues. The V and J ends lost 3 bases and 2 bases respectively, with 23 bases between them. Germline V gives CDR1 MNHEY, CDR2 SMNVEV (reference sequence). Some clones are missing from TCRdb's copy, which holds only in-frame ones; the method was immunoSEQ multiplex PCR. The sample lists about 160,000 clones; approximately 90% were seen once. This TCR came from a man aged 18 to 29 in good health and CMV-seronegative. The sequenced sample was PBMCs. This chain joins TRBV27 and TRBJ2-7; D might be TRBD1 (5 bases). Here the CDR3 reads CASSFMTDPLIPPYEQYF. CDR3 in DNA: TGTGCCAGCAGTTTTATGACAGATCCCTTAATCCCCCCCTACGAGCAGTACTTC.